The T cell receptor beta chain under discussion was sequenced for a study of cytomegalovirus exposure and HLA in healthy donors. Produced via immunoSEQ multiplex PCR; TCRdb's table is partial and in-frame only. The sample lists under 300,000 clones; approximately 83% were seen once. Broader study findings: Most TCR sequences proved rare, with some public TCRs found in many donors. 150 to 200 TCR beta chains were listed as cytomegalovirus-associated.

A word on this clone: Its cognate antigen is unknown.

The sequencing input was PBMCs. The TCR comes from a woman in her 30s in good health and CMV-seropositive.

CDR3 protein: CASKSSSGRSSYNEQFF. CDR3 DNA sequence: TGTGCCAGCAAGAGCAGTAGCGGGAGATCCTCCTACAATGAGCAGTTCTTC. This chain connects TRBV2 to TRBJ2-1; 9 bases agree with TRBD2. The CDR3 is 17 amino acids. The germline V gene encodes CDR1 SNHLY and CDR2 FYNNEI. V lost 7 bases, J lost 0 bases, and 10 bases stayed unmatched.